This TCR beta chain was sequenced during a study of cytomegalovirus exposure and HLA in healthy donors. Study-level points and caveats: According to a subsequent analysis, TCR clusters from the first cohort were inclined to appear together in the 110 or so validation repertoires.

V dropped 0 bases and J dropped 1; count of bases not matched to a gene: 10. Germline V gene lookup returns CDR1 SGHRS and CDR2 YFSETQ. This CDR3 contains 18 residues. The assay was immunoSEQ multiplex PCR, and TCRdb's table has in-frame clones only and misses some. The sample holds 140,000 to 150,000 clones, about 94% seen once. Comments on this clone: Its matching antigen is unknown.

The receptor was isolated from a man aged 18 to 30 in good health and CMV-seropositive. Sequencing was performed on PBMCs. The chain links TRBV5-1 to TRBJ2-7; TRBD2 matches 10 bases. CDR3 amino acids: CASSLEPSGRPLSYEQYF. The CDR3 coding sequence is TGCGCCAGCAGCTTGGAGCCTAGCGGGAGACCTTTATCCTACGAGCAGTACTTC.